Following are 5 T cell receptor beta chains from one sample sequenced in a study of early T cells in non-severe SARS-CoV-2 infection. TCRdb analysed the 5' RACE reads with MiXCR anew, one entry per CDR3 protein. Here the sample spans about 80,000 distinct CDR3 sequences, 9.5% to 13% being singletons. Sample: whole blood. These TCRs come from an adult who was a healthcare worker with PCR-confirmed SARS-CoV-2 infection or an uninfected control (not recorded which).

V and J are TRBV7-9 and TRBJ1-1; D might be TRBD1 (6 bases). Germline CDR1 reads SEHNR; CDR2 reads FQNEAQ (reference sequence). V was clipped by 5 bases and J by 7 bases, with 20 bases between them. CDR3 length: 15 amino acids. CDR3 residues: CASSPHDRQSREAFF. As DNA, the CDR3 is TGTGCCAGCAGCCCACATGACAGGCAAAGCCGTGAAGCTTTCTTT.

The rearrangement uses TRBV4-2 and TRBJ1-5, with a possible D match to TRBD1 (5 bases). Germline V CDR1 and CDR2: LGHNA, YNFKEQ. V was clipped by 1 base and J by 2 bases, with 21 bases between them. The CDR3 consists of 19 residues. Written as DNA, the CDR3 is TGTGCCAGCAGCCAAGTCCCTGGCAGGGAAGGACGTGGCAATCAGCCCCAGCATTTT. Residues: CASSQVPGREGRGNQPQHF.

The chain uses TRBV11-2 and TRBJ2-2, with a weak D call TRBD1 (5 bases). The germline gives CDR1 SGHAT, CDR2 FQNNGV. With 3 bases removed from V and 7 bases from J, the gap between germline ends came to 9 bases. CDR3 length: 13 residues. DNA of the CDR3: TGTGCCAGCAGCTTTCAGGGCGGCGGGGAGCTGTTTTTT. It yields the protein CASSFQGGGELFF.

This chain links TRBV29-1 with TRBJ2-3; 10 nucleotides line up with TRBD2. This CDR3 is 15 amino acids long. V was clipped by 4 bases and J by 2 bases; unmatched bases: 6. The V gene's germline CDR1 is SQVTM and CDR2 ANQGSEA. The CDR3 DNA sequence: TGCAGCGTTGGAGGACTAGCGGCATTCACAGATACGCAGTATTTT. Amino acid sequence: CSVGGLAAFTDTQYF.

Of note for this clonotype: A much larger clone is a single base away; this may be a read error. The chain recombines TRBV19 with TRBJ2-1; 9 bases are a match to TRBD2. Germline loops: CDR1 LNHDA, CDR2 SQIVND (reference sequence). This CDR3 is 17 amino acids long. The CDR3 reads CASSPFSGSRPYDEQFF. The CDR3 bases are TGTGCCAGTAGTCCTTTTAGCGGGAGTCGCCCCTACGATGAGCAGTTCTTC.